This T cell receptor beta chain was recorded in a study of T-cell memory formation after mild COVID-19. This clonotype was seen a few times. Antigen: not known. Germline V gene sequence: CDR1 SGDLS, CDR2 YYNGEE. The CDR3 runs to 15 residues. Between the trimmed V and J ends, which lost 0 bases and 4 bases, there was a span of 13 bases. General observations from the study: That cross-reactive memory joined was suggested by some responding clones appearing in pre-infection memory.

MiXCR, run by TCRdb on the 5' RACE reads, gives a single entry per CDR3 protein. Seen here are roughly 380,000 distinct CDR3 sequences, around 27% observed once, and the top ten hold roughly 14%. This sequence was found in an adult woman who had mild COVID-19 (a few samples of this study predate the infection). Cell type and time point are not known. This chain uses TRBV9 with TRBJ2-5; D perhaps matches TRBD2 (5 bases). Sequencing was carried out using PBMCs or a T cell subset sorted from them (not recorded which). Here the CDR3 reads CASSVEETNGETQYF. In DNA, the CDR3 is TGTGCCAGCAGCGTAGAAGAGACTAATGGAGAGACCCAGTACTTC.